This T cell receptor (beta chain) comes out of a study of PD-L1 blockade in urothelial cancer. Stated time point: peripheral blood 6 weeks after treatment start. The CDR3 is 15 amino acids. The ends lost 7 bases at V and 7 bases at J; junction bases unmatched: 12. Germline CDR1 SNHLY, CDR2 FYNNEI. Assay used: immunoSEQ multiplex PCR; TCRdb lists only in-frame clones, some missing. The table includes 100,000 to 150,000 clones, roughly 83% detected once. The sample consisted of PBMCs, taken around atezolizumab (anti-PD-L1) treatment. This sequence joins TRBV2 and TRBJ1-5, with 8 bases that match TRBD1. This TCR was recovered from a man aged 45-65 years with urothelial cancer. CDR3 protein: CASTSDTGGGQPQHF. CDR3 bases: TGTGCCAGCACCTCAGATACAGGGGGAGGGCAGCCCCAGCATTTT.